The 5 T cell receptor beta chains listed next were all sequenced from one sample in a study of blood T cell repertoires in COVID-19. Method: immunoSEQ multiplex PCR; TCRdb's copy keeps in-frame clones and lacks some. This sample yields about 280,000 clones, of which 70% to 90% are seen a single time; 2.5% to 3% belongs to the top ten. Input material: peripheral blood. Every receptor here comes from a woman aged 30 to 39 with active or convalescent COVID-19.

CDR3 nucleotides: TGTGCCAGCTCGCACGAGAGGCGGAGTAGTGGCTACACCTTC. Its protein is CASSHERRSSGYTF. The rearrangement joins TRBV18 to TRBJ1-2; D is unresolved. The V end was cut by 6 bases, the J end by 7 bases, with 18 bases between. The CDR3 runs to 14 residues. CDR1 KGHSH and CDR2 LQKENI come from the germline V gene.

V and J are TRBV10-3 and TRBJ1-6; D unresolved. The CDR3 covers 16 residues. Germline CDR1 is ENHRY and CDR2 is SYGVKD. V lost 6 bases and J lost 0, with 12 bases in between. The chain's CDR3 is CAIRPDRSSYNSPLHF. The DNA for the CDR3 is TGTGCCATCAGGCCAGATAGGAGCTCCTATAATTCACCCCTCCACTTT.

J is TRBJ2-5 and V is TRBV19; 9 nucleotides line up with TRBD1. The germline V gene encodes CDR1 LNHDA and CDR2 SQIVND (reference sequence). Unmatched junction bases numbered 11, after V lost 2 bases and J lost 7 bases. The CDR3 runs 16 residues. CDR3 region: CASSIRDRDLPGTQYF. For the CDR3, the DNA is TGTGCCAGTAGTATAAGGGACAGGGATCTCCCCGGGACCCAGTACTTC.

The chain employs TRBV5-4 and TRBJ2-7; 12 bases fit TRBD1. This CDR3 has 17 amino acids. Germline loops: CDR1 SGHNT, CDR2 YYREEE (reference sequence). V lost 3 bases to trimming and J lost 6 bases; unmatched junction nucleotides: 13. CDR3 amino acids: CASSSIPGGTGGGEQYF. CDR3 nucleotide sequence: TGTGCCAGCAGCTCGATTCCGGGTGGGACAGGGGGCGGCGAGCAGTACTTC.

The chain has TRBV19 and TRBJ2-5; 10 nucleotides line up with TRBD2. Germline trimming cut 10 bases from V and 1 base from J; bases unmatched to any gene: 3. The CDR3 has 13 amino acids. Germline V CDR1 and CDR2: LNHDA, SQIVND (reference sequence). Here the CDR3 reads CATKRGGQETQYF. CDR3 bases: TGTGCCACCAAGCGGGGGGGCCAAGAGACCCAGTACTTC. The variable domain in full, with the rest retrieved from reference TRBV19 and TRBJ2-5, is DGGITQSPKYLFRKEGQNVTLSCEQNLNHDAMYWYRQDPGQGLRLIYYSQIVNDFQKGDIAEGYSVSREKKESFPLTVTSAQKNPTAFYLCATKRGGQETQYFGPGTRLLVL.